The text below deals with one T cell receptor beta chain. The entry originates in a study of blood T cell repertoires in COVID-19. On the study more broadly: The study drew acute and convalescent COVID-19 samples from the United States, Italy and Spain.

Germline V CDR1 and CDR2: MNHEY, SVGAGI. V lost 6 bases and J lost 5; bases outside the gene matches: 7. The CDR3 runs 14 residues. Recovered participants had two consecutive negative NP/OP PCR tests, healthcare professional clearance, or symptom resolution. Per the original methods: From reference gene primer amplification, estimates of nucleated cell counts were derived. The method was immunoSEQ multiplex PCR; TCRdb's version includes in-frame clones alone and lacks a portion of them. V, J and clone size reflect that table, while D and trimming were determined from the DNA. The data show roughly 280,000 clones, approximately 90% seen once.

The sequenced sample consisted of PBMCs or T cells enriched from blood (not recorded which). The sequence came from a woman aged 45-65 years who had recovered from COVID-19. This chain connects TRBV6-5 to TRBJ1-1, with 9 bases identical to TRBD1. CDR3 DNA sequence: TGTGCCAGCAGACCCACAGGGGGCTCGACTGAAGCTTTCTTT. It is translated as CASRPTGGSTEAFF.